This T cell receptor (beta chain) was profiled in a study of somatic mutations in cytotoxic T cells in rheumatoid arthritis. Study overall: Collection of patient blood (approximately 30 ml EDTA) took place right after diagnosis, before any treatment. Study results and limitations: Clonality of CD8+ cells rose with age in rheumatoid arthritis patients but not healthy controls. The study found no significant difference in CD8+ T-cell clonality between rheumatoid arthritis patients and age-matched healthy controls.

In the original processing: Patient CD8+ clones exceeding 1% seldom corresponded to published virus-specific TCRB sequences. The protocol was immunoSEQ multiplex PCR, while the TCRdb copy is restricted to in-frame clones and leaves out a portion. Clone size and V and J calls were adopted from that table, with D and trimming inferred from the DNA. The sample comprises over 15,000 clones, approximately 75% of which are singletons, and more than 13% rests with the top ten. The germline gives CDR1 LGHNA, CDR2 YSLEER. V shed 1 base, J shed 6 bases, and the junction held 9 bases outside the gene matches. CDR3 length equals 16 residues. For this clone: Antigen: not known.

The TCR originated in an adult with rheumatoid arthritis. This rearrangement joins TRBV4-3 to TRBJ1-5; 7 nucleotides line up with TRBD1. Specimen: CD8+ T cells sorted from blood. The DNA of the CDR3 is TGCGCCAGCAGCCAAGGGCTGACAGGGAACACTCAGCCCCAGCATTTT. This gives the protein CASSQGLTGNTQPQHF.